The 22 T cell receptor beta chains in this list originate from one sample, sequenced in a study of blood T cell repertoires in COVID-19 (dated by TCRdb to between 2020 and 2021). Library preparation used the immunoSEQ multiplex PCR assay. Imported from immuneACCESS, the table was reduced by TCRdb to in-frame sequences with V and J called. These copies leave out some clones; in studies compared against another copy, an unresolved V gene accounts for under half, and the cause of the remainder is not known. This sample has 45,000 or so clones in its table, and around 83% of those were observed once. The ten largest account for less than 5.5% of the sample. Material for sequencing was peripheral blood. Receptor source: a man aged 40-55 years with active COVID-19.

The genes are TRBV10-1 and TRBJ2-7; no definite D call. V was pared by 6 bases and J by 5 bases, with 11 bases between. The CDR3 is made up of 12 amino acids. The germline V gene encodes CDR1 WNHNN and CDR2 SYGVQD (reference sequence). CDR3 bases: TGCGCCAGCAGCCCCGGGTCGAACGAGCAGTACTTC. This codes for CASSPGSNEQYF.

The genes are TRBV3-1 (or the pseudogene TRBV3-2) and TRBJ2-7, with 11 bases lining up with TRBD2. Germline V gene data show CDR1 as LGHDT and CDR2 as YNNKEL (reference sequence). The CDR3 runs 19 residues. Trimming cost V 1 base and J 1 base; bases outside gene matches: 12. The CDR3 nucleotides are TGTGCCAGCAGCCAAGCGGCTTTTGGCCTAGCGGGAGGTTCCTACGAGCAGTACTTC. Translating it yields CASSQAAFGLAGGSYEQYF.

The genes are TRBV5-6 and TRBJ2-7; 11 bases agree with TRBD1. CDR1 and CDR2 (germline): SGHDT, YYEEEE. There are 14 residues in the CDR3. The junction had 5 bases not matched to a gene; V was cut back by 3 bases and J by 6 bases. Written as DNA, the CDR3 is TGTGCCAGCAGCTGGCGGACAGGGGGCTCCGAGCAGTACTTC. Protein: CASSWRTGGSEQYF.

The chain carries TRBV15 and TRBJ2-7; D may be TRBD2 (6 bases). In germline, CDR1 is LNHNV, CDR2 YYDKDF (reference sequence). The CDR3 is 12 residues long. The ends were cut back, 1 base at V and 13 bases at J, with 14 bases in the middle. The CDR3 coding sequence is TGTGCCACCAGCAGAGTGGGACTTGCCTTATACTTC. Residues: CATSRVGLALYF.

The chain couples TRBV19 to TRBJ2-2, with 13 bases fitting TRBD2. Germline V gene data show CDR1 as LNHDA and CDR2 as SQIVND (reference sequence). V lost 0 bases to trimming and J lost 5 bases; unmatched junction nucleotides: 6. The length of the CDR3 is 18 residues. The CDR3 nucleotides are TGTGCCAGTAGTATAGATCCCGGACTAGCGGGAGCAACCGGGGAGCTGTTTTTT. Residues: CASSIDPGLAGATGELFF.

The sample holds one count of this clone. The rearrangement joins TRBV5-1 to TRBJ2-7, with D unresolved. This CDR3 is built from 14 residues. Germline assignment: CDR1 SGHRS and CDR2 YFSETQ. Trimming left V 4 bases short and J 2 bases short, with 13 bases between. For the CDR3, the DNA is TGCGCCAGCAGCCCCATGAGAGATCCCTACGAGCAGTACTTC. Residues: CASSPMRDPYEQYF.

The CDR3 DNA reads TGTGCCAGCAGCTTTAACAATGAGCAGTTCTTC. Translated: CASSFNNEQFF. The V gene is TRBV11-2, the J gene TRBJ2-1; D ambiguous. The ends were cut back, 3 bases at V and 5 bases at J, with 2 bases in the middle. The length of the CDR3 is 11 residues. CDR1 is SGHAT, CDR2 FQNNGV, per germline.

The rearrangement uses TRBV29-1 and TRBJ2-1; 8 nucleotides line up with TRBD2. The germline CDR1 and CDR2 sequences are SQVTM and ANQGSEA. V shed 5 bases and J 0 bases; nucleotides not matched to a gene: 12. The CDR3 runs to 17 residues. The CDR3: CSVLSSGTAHSYNEQFF. The CDR3 DNA reads TGCAGCGTTTTGAGTAGCGGGACGGCCCACTCCTACAATGAGCAGTTCTTC.

J is TRBJ1-1 and V is TRBV14; 11 bases are shared with TRBD1. The V segment lost 7 bases and the J segment 5 bases; nucleotides outside the gene matches: 12. The CDR3 runs to 16 residues. CDR1 is SGHDN, CDR2 FVKESK, per germline. CDR3 in DNA: TGTGCCAGCACCCTGGACAGGGGGCTAATTAGGACTGAAGCTTTCTTT. Translation gives CASTLDRGLIRTEAFF.

This sequence joins TRBV11-2 and TRBJ1-1, with D unclear. Germline loops: CDR1 SGHAT, CDR2 FQNNGV. Deletions cut 8 bases from V and 5 bases from J, with 18 bases between. This CDR3 has 14 amino acids. DNA of the CDR3: TGTGCCAGCGGACTAAGGCGGGAAGGGACTGAAGCTTTCTTT. Amino acids: CASGLRREGTEAFF.

The genes are TRBV5-1 and TRBJ2-7, with D perhaps matching TRBD1 (6 bases). Trimming took off 2 bases at V and 3 bases at J, with 12 bases between the two ends. The CDR3 extends over 14 amino acids. CDR1 and CDR2 from the germline V gene are SGHRS and YFSETQ. CDR3 coding DNA: TGCGCCAGCAGCTTTCAGGGGTCCGACTACGAGCAGTACTTC. This encodes CASSFQGSDYEQYF. Complete variable domain (other parts from reference TRBV5-1 and TRBJ2-7): KAGVTQTPRYLIKTRGQQVTLSCSPISGHRSVSWYQQTPGQGLQFLFEYFSETQRNKGNFPGRFSGRQFSNSRSEMNVSTLELGDSALYLCASSFQGSDYEQYFGPGTRLTVT.

Turning to this clone: This sequence may be a read error, since a much larger clone differs from it by one base. The chain employs TRBV3-1 (or the pseudogene TRBV3-2) and TRBJ2-3; TRBD1 matches 8 bases. Germline assignment: CDR1 LGHDT and CDR2 YNNKEL (reference sequence). The CDR3 extends over 15 amino acids. The CDR3: CANSPGTGFTDTQYF. CDR3 in DNA: TGTGCCAACAGCCCCGGGACAGGATTCACAGATACGCAGTATTTT.

The chain uses TRBV9 and TRBJ1-4; 7 positions match TRBD1. CDR3 length: 14 residues. The V gene's germline CDR1 is SGDLS and CDR2 YYNGEE. V dropped 3 bases and J dropped 7; count of bases not matched to a gene: 6. CDR3 amino acids: CASSAQGGFEKLFF. The CDR3 coding sequence is TGTGCCAGCAGCGCCCAAGGGGGCTTTGAAAAACTGTTTTTT.

This clone appeared a single time. The chain links TRBV14 to TRBJ1-1, with a weak D call TRBD1 (5 bases). The germline V and J ends were trimmed by 5 bases and 5 bases, with 12 bases remaining between them. CDR1 SGHDN and CDR2 FVKESK come from the germline V gene. The CDR3 loop spans 13 amino acids. Here the CDR3 reads CASSYGQQTEAFF. Here the CDR3 DNA reads TGTGCCAGCAGCTACGGACAACAAACTGAAGCTTTCTTT.

The chain has TRBV10-3 and TRBJ1-5, with TRBD1 as a possible D gene (6 bases). V was cut by 10 bases and J by 1 base, with 14 bases left in between. Germline values: CDR1 ENHRY, CDR2 SYGVKD. This CDR3 comprises 14 residues. CDR3 region: CATRGGVSNQPQHF. The CDR3 nucleotides are TGTGCCACTAGGGGGGGCGTGAGCAATCAGCCCCAGCATTTT.

V is TRBV4-1 and J is TRBJ2-3; weak D call: TRBD1 (5 bases). This CDR3 is 16 amino acids long. V shed 3 bases and J shed 2 bases, with 15 bases lying between them. Germline CDR1 MGHRA, CDR2 YSYEKL. CDR3 in amino acids: CASSHPRAKLTDTQYF. CDR3 DNA: TGCGCCAGCAGCCATCCCAGGGCTAAACTCACAGATACGCAGTATTTT.

This rearrangement joins TRBV3-1 (or the pseudogene TRBV3-2) to TRBJ2-7; 10 bases align to TRBD2. The CDR3 spans 17 residues. Germline CDR1 LGHDT, CDR2 YNNKEL (reference sequence). Unmatched junction bases numbered 10, after V lost 3 bases and J lost 2 bases. For the CDR3, the DNA is TGTGCCAGCAGCCAGGGGACTAGCGACCACTCCACCTACGAGCAGTACTTC. This gives the protein CASSQGTSDHSTYEQYF.

J is TRBJ2-2 and V is TRBV7-9, with 10 positions matching TRBD1. Germline CDR1 is SEHNR and CDR2 is FQNEAQ (reference sequence). The CDR3 loop spans 17 amino acids. Trimming at V came to 5 bases and at J to 4 bases, leaving 10 bases not matched to a gene. CDR3 coding DNA: TGTGCCAGCAGCCGTCCGGGACAGGGGTCGGGCACCGGGGAGCTGTTTTTT. It encodes CASSRPGQGSGTGELFF. The full variable domain, in which reference TRBV7-9 and TRBJ2-2 provide the parts outside the CDR3, is DTGVSQNPRHKITKRGQNVTFRCDPISEHNRLYWYRQTLGQGPEFLTYFQNEAQLEKSRLLSDRFSAERPKGSFSTLEIQRTEQGDSAMYLCASSRPGQGSGTGELFFGEGSRLTVL.

The chain has TRBV18 and TRBJ2-7; TRBD1 matches 8 bases. The CDR3 is 15 residues long. V lost 6 bases to trimming and J lost 3 bases; unmatched junction nucleotides: 10. CDR1 KGHSH and CDR2 LQKENI come from the germline V gene. The CDR3 nucleotides are TGTGCCAGCTCTCAAAAGACAGGGGACAGCTACGAGCAGTACTTC. Protein sequence: CASSQKTGDSYEQYF.

The V call is TRBV6-1, the J call TRBJ1-2; D may be TRBD1 (6 bases). Germline assignment: CDR1 MNHNS and CDR2 SASEGT. This CDR3 spans 17 amino acids. V dropped 2 bases and J dropped 4 bases, with 20 bases sitting between them. The CDR3 loop reads CASSEKNRADRSYGYTF. CDR3 coding DNA: TGTGCCAGCAGTGAAAAAAACAGGGCCGATCGTAGCTATGGCTACACCTTC.

V is TRBV27 and J is TRBJ2-1; 12 nucleotides line up with TRBD2. CDR3 size: 19 residues. Germline values: CDR1 MNHEY, CDR2 SMNVEV (reference sequence). J gave up 5 bases and V 2 bases, and 13 bases lay outside the gene matches. This CDR3 is CASSLRWPPGLAGDNEQFF. The CDR3 DNA reads TGTGCCAGCAGTTTAAGGTGGCCTCCGGGACTAGCGGGCGACAATGAGCAGTTCTTC.

Only one count was recorded for this clone. This rearrangement joins TRBV10-3 to TRBJ2-3; 13 nucleotides match TRBD2. The CDR3 loop spans 14 amino acids. The V segment lost 9 bases and the J segment 4 bases; nucleotides outside the gene matches: 4. The germline gives CDR1 ENHRY, CDR2 SYGVKD. The CDR3 nucleotides are TGTGCCATAGGACTAGCGGGAGTAGCAGATACGCAGTATTTT. Translating it yields CAIGLAGVADTQYF.